This TCR beta chain was recovered during a study of OX40 agonist ivuxolimab in advanced cancers. About the study as a whole: Ivuxolimab, which targeted the costimulatory receptor OX40 (CD134), was an agonistic, fully human IgG2 monoclonal antibody. Patients were allowed to have had prior anti-PD-1, anti-PD-L1 or anti-CTLA-4 therapy, and 30% to 40% of the dose-escalation patients had been treated with checkpoint inhibitors. Peripheral TCRbeta sequencing aimed to test whether ivuxolimab altered TCR sequence diversity and caused clonal T-cell expansion. Partial responses were achieved by three dose-escalation patients, of whom one had hepatocellular carcinoma and two had cutaneous melanoma. Among the approximately 54 dose-escalation patients, 19 had hepatocellular carcinoma, 15 melanoma, 9 renal cell carcinoma and 9 head and neck cancer. Intravenous ivuxolimab was administered to patients every 2 weeks at six dose levels: 0.01, 0.1, 0.3, 1.5, 3 and 10 mg/kg. In the dose-escalation cohort, around four fifths of patients were male, and the mean age was around 60 years, with a range of 23 to 79. The monotherapy dose-escalation portion (N ≈ 52 patients) of the phase I ivuxolimab trial is reported in the paper. The paper's findings and limits, for the study overall: Low levels of normalized T-cell clonal expansion were also seen in some patients who did not respond. After ivuxolimab, CD8+ T cells had more expanded clones than CD4+ T cells on average. Antigen specificity was not determined for the clonally expanded peripheral T cells. Partial responders in the 0.1-3.0 mg/kg groups had among the lowest normalized peripheral clonal expansion, especially among CD8+ T cells. Clonal expansion of both CD4+ and CD8+ blood T cells was observed from baseline to week 6 at doses 0.1 to 3.0 mg/kg.

About this clone itself: Its antigen target is currently unknown. Base qualities are missing; no much larger clone stands one base away.

The CDR3 numbers 15 residues from cysteine through phenylalanine. The entry retains the CDR3 DNA only, 45 bases that are in frame from base 1. V lost 4 bases and J lost 4 bases; the stretch between them is 16 bases long. CDR1 and CDR2, looked up from the germline V gene (reference sequence), are MNHEY and SMNVEV. The trial excluded patients who had a history of autoimmune disease or who were on systemic immunosuppression. In every dose cohort, peripheral blood was drawn for TCR sequencing at baseline, cycle 4 day 1, and cycle 7 day 1. The samples were drawn from a first-in-human, open-label, multicenter phase I dose-escalation trial of ivuxolimab. Adults with locally advanced or metastatic melanoma, renal cell, hepatocellular, or head and neck squamous cell carcinoma were enrolled in the trial. Before TCR sequencing, CD4+ T cells and CD8+ T cells were sorted from peripheral blood as separate populations.

Genomic DNA was extracted from sorted cells for sequencing of the TCRbeta CDR3 region. The immunoSEQ Assay was used to sequence the TCRbeta CDR3 regions. Held by TCRdb, this immuneACCESS table contains in-frame sequences only and omits some clones. Under half of the omission traces to an unresolved V gene where checked; the cause of the rest is unknown. The sample table records 71,000 or so clones; roughly nine tenths of these occur just once. The top ten hold under 0.8% of the sample. Sequencing used CD4+ or CD8+ T cells sorted from blood, obtained in a trial of the OX40 agonist ivuxolimab. This clonotype originated in an adult with an advanced solid tumor such as melanoma, head and neck, liver or kidney cancer. Recombination linked TRBV27 to TRBJ1-2; the D gene cannot be named for sure. The CDR3 here reads CASSSARLSPYGYTF. The nucleotide sequence is given as TGTGCCAGCAGTTCAGCAAGGCTCAGCCCCTATGGCTACACCTTC.